This T cell receptor (beta chain) derives from a study of OX40 agonist ivuxolimab in advanced cancers. Study results and limitations: At 0.1 to 3.0 mg/kg and by week 6, CD4+ and CD8+ T cells in the blood had expanded clonally.

Turning to this clone: Antigen unknown.

The germline gives CDR1 SGHNT, CDR2 YYREEE (reference sequence). The CDR3 sequence is 15 residues long. Unmatched junction bases numbered 2, after V lost 2 bases and J lost 1 base. Assay used: immunoSEQ multiplex PCR; TCRdb lists only in-frame clones, some missing. The repertoire holds tens of thousands of clones, with approximately 88% as singletons. The clonotype comes from an adult with an advanced solid tumor such as melanoma, head and neck, liver or kidney cancer. The chain links TRBV5-4 to TRBJ2-4; 8 nucleotides align to TRBD2. Here the sequenced sample was CD4+ or CD8+ T cells sorted from blood, taken in a trial of the OX40 agonist ivuxolimab. CDR3 loop: CASSLGGGAKNIQYF. Written as DNA, the CDR3 is TGTGCCAGCAGCTTAGGCGGGGGGGCCAAAAACATTCAGTACTTC.